The entry below gives a single T cell receptor beta chain sequence along with its context. The data were obtained in a study of blood T cell repertoires in COVID-19. Study information: COVID-19 samples, acute and convalescent, were from the United States, Italy and Spain.

Measured with immunoSEQ multiplex PCR; TCRdb has only the in-frame clones, and not every one. The profile shows about 370,000 clones, 80% to 90% of them singletons. Participant reports of clinical history set cohort assignment. The specimen sequenced was PBMCs or T cells enriched from blood (not recorded which). The receptor was derived from a man between 18 and 29 years old who had recovered from COVID-19.

This CDR3 is CASSLAQGRPYGYTF. The CDR3 DNA sequence: TGTGCCAGCAGTTTGGCACAGGGGCGTCCGTATGGCTACACCTTC. The genes are TRBV28 and TRBJ1-2, with TRBD1 identical over 7 bases. Germline trimming cut 3 bases from V and 5 bases from J; bases unmatched to any gene: 9. The CDR3 runs 15 residues. CDR1 is MDHEN and CDR2 is SYDVKM in the germline V gene.